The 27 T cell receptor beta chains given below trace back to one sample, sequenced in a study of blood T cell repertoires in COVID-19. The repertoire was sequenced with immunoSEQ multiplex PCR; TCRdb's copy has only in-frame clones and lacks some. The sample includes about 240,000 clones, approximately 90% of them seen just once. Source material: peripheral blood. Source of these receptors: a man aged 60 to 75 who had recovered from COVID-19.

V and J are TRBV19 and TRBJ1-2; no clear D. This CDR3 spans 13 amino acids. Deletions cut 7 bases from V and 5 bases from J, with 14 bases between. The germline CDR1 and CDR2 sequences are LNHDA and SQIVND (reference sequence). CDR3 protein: CASNIGGSYGYTF. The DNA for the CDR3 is TGTGCCAGTAACATTGGAGGTTCATATGGCTACACCTTC.

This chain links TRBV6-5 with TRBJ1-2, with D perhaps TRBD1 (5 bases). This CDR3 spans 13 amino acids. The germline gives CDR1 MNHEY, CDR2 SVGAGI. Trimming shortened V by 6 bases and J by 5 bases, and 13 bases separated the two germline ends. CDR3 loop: CASSADSLYGYTF. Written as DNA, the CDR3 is TGTGCCAGCAGCGCCGACAGCCTATATGGCTACACCTTC.

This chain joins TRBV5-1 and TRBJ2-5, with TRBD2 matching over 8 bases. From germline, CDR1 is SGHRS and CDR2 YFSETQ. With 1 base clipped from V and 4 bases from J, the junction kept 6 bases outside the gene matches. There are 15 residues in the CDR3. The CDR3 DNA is TGCGCCAGCAGCTTGACTAGCGGTAGTAGAGAGACCCAGTACTTC. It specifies CASSLTSGSRETQYF.

CDR3 sequence: CASSRNRAEQYF. In nucleotides, the CDR3 is TGTGCCAGCAGTAGAAACAGGGCCGAGCAGTACTTC. The chain joins TRBV6-2 or TRBV6-3 to TRBJ2-7, with a tentative D call TRBD1 (6 bases). V was cut by 5 bases and J by 6 bases, with 11 bases left in between. Per the germline V gene, CDR1 is MNHEY and CDR2 is SVGEGT. CDR3 length equals 12 residues.

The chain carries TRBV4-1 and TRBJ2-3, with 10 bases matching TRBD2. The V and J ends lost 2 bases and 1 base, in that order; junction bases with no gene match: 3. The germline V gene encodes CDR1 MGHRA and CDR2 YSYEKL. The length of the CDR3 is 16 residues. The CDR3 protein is CASSQPTSGRTDTQYF. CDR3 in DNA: TGCGCCAGCAGCCAACCGACTAGCGGGCGCACAGATACGCAGTATTTT.

The CDR3 DNA is TGTGCCAGCAGCTTAAGGACACCTGGGGCCAACGTCCTGACTTTC. This gives the protein CASSLRTPGANVLTF. The chain joins TRBV7-9 to TRBJ2-6; maybe TRBD1 (5 bases). This CDR3 has 15 residues. V lost 2 bases, J lost 2 bases, and 7 bases lay in between. Germline assignment: CDR1 SEHNR and CDR2 FQNEAQ (reference sequence).

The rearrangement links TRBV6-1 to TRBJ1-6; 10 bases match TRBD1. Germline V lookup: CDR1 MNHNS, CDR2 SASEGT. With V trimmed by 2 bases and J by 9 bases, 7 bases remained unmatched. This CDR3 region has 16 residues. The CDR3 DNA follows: TGTGCCAGCAGTGAACGGCCCGGACAGGGGGTTTCACCCCTCCACTTT. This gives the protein CASSERPGQGVSPLHF.

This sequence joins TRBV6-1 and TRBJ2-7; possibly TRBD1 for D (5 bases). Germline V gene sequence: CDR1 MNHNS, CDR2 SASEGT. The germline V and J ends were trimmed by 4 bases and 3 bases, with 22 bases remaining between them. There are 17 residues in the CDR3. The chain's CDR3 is CASSGQLDMRPLYEQYF. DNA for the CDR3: TGTGCCAGCAGTGGACAGTTGGACATGAGGCCCCTCTACGAGCAGTACTTC.

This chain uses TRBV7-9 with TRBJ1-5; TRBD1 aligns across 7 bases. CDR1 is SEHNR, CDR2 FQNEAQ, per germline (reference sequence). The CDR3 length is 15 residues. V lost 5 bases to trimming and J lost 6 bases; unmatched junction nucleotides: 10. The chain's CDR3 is CASSTTGFSSQPQHF. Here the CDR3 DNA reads TGTGCCAGCAGCACGACAGGGTTCTCGAGTCAGCCCCAGCATTTT.

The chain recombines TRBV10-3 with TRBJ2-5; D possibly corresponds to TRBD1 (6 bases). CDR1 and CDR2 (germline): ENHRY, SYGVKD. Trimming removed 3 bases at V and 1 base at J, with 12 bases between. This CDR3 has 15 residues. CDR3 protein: CAISDPQGPQETQYF. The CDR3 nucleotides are TGTGCCATCAGTGACCCACAGGGTCCCCAAGAGACCCAGTACTTC.

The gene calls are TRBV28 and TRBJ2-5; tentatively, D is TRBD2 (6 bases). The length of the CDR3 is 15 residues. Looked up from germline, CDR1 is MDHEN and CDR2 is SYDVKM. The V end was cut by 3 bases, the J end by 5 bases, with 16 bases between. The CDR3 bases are TGTGCCAGCAGTTTGGGGACTTCCTGGGGGGAGACCCAGTACTTC. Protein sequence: CASSLGTSWGETQYF.

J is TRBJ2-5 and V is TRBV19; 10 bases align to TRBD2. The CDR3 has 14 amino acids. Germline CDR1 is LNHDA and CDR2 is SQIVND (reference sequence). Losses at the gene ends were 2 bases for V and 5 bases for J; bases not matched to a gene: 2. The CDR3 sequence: CASSITSGVETQYF. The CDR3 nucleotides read TGTGCCAGTAGTATAACTAGCGGGGTGGAGACCCAGTACTTC.

DNA for the CDR3: TGTGCCAGCAGTTACCGGACTAGCGGGTATACGCAGTATTTT. It encodes CASSYRTSGYTQYF. The rearrangement uses TRBV6-6 and TRBJ2-3; 11 bases map to TRBD2. Germline V gives CDR1 MNHNY, CDR2 SVGAGI (reference sequence). This CDR3 has 14 amino acids. J lost 7 bases, V lost 2 bases, and 2 bases had no gene match.

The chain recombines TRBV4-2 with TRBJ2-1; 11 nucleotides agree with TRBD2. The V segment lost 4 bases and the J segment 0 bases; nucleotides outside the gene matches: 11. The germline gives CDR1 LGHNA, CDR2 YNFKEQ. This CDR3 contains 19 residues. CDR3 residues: CASSRHLLAGDSSYNEQFF. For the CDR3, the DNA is TGTGCCAGCAGCCGCCACCTACTAGCGGGGGATAGCTCCTACAATGAGCAGTTCTTC.

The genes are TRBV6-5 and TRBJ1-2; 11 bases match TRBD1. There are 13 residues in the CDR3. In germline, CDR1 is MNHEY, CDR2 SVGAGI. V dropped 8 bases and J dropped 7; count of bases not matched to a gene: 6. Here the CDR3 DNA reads TGTGCCAGCTACTCCGGACAGGGGGCTGGCTACACCTTC. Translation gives CASYSGQGAGYTF.

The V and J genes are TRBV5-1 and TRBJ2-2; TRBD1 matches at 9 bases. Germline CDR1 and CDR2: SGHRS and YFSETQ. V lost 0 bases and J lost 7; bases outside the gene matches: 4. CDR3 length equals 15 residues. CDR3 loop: CASSLVGTGIGELFF. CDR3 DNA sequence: TGCGCCAGCAGCTTGGTTGGGACAGGGATCGGGGAGCTGTTTTTT.

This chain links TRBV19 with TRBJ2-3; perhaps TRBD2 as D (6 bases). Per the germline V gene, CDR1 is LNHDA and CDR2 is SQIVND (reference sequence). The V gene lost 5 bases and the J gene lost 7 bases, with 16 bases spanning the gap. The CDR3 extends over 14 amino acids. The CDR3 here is CASSRGGDFNTQYF. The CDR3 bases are TGTGCCAGTAGTCGAGGAGGGGACTTTAATACGCAGTATTTT.

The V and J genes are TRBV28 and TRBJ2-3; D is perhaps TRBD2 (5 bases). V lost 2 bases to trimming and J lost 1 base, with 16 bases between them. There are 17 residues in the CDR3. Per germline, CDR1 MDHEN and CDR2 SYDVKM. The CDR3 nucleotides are TGTGCCAGCAGTTTAGGGCGAGGGAAGTTTGGCACAGATACGCAGTATTTT. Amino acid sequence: CASSLGRGKFGTDTQYF.

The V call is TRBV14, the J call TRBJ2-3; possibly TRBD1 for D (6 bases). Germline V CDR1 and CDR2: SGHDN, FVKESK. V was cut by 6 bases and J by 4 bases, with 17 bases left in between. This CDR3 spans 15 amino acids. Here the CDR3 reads CASSPLTGRADTQYF. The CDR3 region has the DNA TGTGCCAGCAGTCCTCTCACAGGGAGAGCAGATACGCAGTATTTT.

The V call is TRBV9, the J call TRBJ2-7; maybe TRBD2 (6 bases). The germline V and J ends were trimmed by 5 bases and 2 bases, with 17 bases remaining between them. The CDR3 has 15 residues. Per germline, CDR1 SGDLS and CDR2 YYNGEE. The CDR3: CASRTSGTPPYEQYV. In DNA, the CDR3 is TGTGCCAGCAGGACCTCCGGGACTCCACCCTACGAGCAGTACGTC.

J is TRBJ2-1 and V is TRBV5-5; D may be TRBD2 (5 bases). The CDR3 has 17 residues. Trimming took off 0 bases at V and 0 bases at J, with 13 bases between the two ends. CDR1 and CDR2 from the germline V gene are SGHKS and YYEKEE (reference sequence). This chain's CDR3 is CASSLAGDLSSYNEQFF. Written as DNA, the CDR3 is TGTGCCAGCAGCTTGGCCGGGGATCTAAGCTCCTACAATGAGCAGTTCTTC. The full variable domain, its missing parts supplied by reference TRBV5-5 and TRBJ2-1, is DAGVTQSPTHLIKTRGQQVTLRCSPISGHKSVSWYQQVLGQGPQFIFQYYEKEERGRGNFPDRFSARQFPNYSSELNVNALLLGDSALYLCASSLAGDLSSYNEQFFGPGTRLTVL.

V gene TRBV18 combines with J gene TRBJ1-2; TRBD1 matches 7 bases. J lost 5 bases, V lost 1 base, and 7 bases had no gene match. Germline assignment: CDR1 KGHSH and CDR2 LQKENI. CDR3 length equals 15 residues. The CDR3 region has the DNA TGTGCCAGCTCACCACAGGGGGCCCAAACGTATGGCTACACCTTC. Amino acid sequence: CASSPQGAQTYGYTF.

CDR3 in amino acids: CASSPVGGTYEQYF. In DNA form, the CDR3 reads TGTGCCAGCAGCCCTGTGGGGGGGACGTACGAGCAGTACTTC. This rearrangement joins TRBV11-2 to TRBJ2-7; the match to TRBD2 covers 7 bases. CDR1 is SGHAT and CDR2 is FQNNGV in the germline V gene. The CDR3 is made up of 14 amino acids. Trimming took 5 bases from V and 4 from J; bases not matched to a gene: 8.

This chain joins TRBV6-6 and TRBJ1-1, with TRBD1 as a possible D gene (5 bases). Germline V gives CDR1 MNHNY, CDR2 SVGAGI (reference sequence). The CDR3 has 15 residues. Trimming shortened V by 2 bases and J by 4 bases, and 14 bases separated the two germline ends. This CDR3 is CASSYGRGSSTEAFF. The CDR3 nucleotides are TGTGCCAGCAGTTACGGGCGGGGCTCGAGCACTGAAGCTTTCTTT.

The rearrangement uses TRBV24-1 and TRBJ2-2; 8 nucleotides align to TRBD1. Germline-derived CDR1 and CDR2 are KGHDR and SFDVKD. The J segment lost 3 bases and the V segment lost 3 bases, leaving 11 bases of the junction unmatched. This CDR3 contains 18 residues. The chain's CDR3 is CATSDLYDRGSDTGELFF. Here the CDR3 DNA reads TGTGCCACCAGTGATCTATATGACAGGGGTAGTGACACCGGGGAGCTGTTTTTT.

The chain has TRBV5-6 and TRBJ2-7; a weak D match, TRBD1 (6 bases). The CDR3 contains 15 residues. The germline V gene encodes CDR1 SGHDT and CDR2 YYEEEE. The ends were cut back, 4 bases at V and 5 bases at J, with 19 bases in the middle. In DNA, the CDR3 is TGTGCCAGCAGCCTAGTAACAGGGTTTCGCAACGAGCAGTACTTC. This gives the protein CASSLVTGFRNEQYF.

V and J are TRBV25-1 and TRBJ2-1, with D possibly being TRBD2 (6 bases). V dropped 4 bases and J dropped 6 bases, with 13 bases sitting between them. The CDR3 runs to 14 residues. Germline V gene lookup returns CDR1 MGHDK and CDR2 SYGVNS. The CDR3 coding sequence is TGTGCCAGCAGTGTTGGGCGGGGAGGCAATGAGCAGTTCTTC. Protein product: CASSVGRGGNEQFF.